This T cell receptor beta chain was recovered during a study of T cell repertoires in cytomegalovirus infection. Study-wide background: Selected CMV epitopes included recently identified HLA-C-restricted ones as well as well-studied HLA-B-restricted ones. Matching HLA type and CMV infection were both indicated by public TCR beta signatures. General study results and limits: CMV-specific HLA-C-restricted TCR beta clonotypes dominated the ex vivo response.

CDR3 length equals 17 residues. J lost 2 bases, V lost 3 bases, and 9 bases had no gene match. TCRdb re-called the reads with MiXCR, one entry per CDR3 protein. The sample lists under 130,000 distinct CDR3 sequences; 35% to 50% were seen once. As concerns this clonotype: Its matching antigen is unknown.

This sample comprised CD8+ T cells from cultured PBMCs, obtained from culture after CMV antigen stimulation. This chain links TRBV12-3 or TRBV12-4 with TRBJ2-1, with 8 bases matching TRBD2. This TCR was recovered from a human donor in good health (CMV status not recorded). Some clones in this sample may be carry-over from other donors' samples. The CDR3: CASSFFVAGWPYNEQFF. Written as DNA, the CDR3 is TGTGCCAGCAGTTTCTTCGTAGCGGGGTGGCCCTACAATGAGCAGTTCTTC.